One T cell receptor (beta chain) is described in this entry. The antigen is unknown. The source of the sample is a study of siplizumab effects on memory and regulatory T cells. Study results and caveats: Versus 26.9% in controls, the mappable alloreactive CD4+ clones averaged about 74% Treg-derived with siplizumab. Sequences below about 10^-5 frequency were poorly captured, and few alloreactive clones mapped to unstimulated subsets. In roughly 75-95% of proliferating CD4+ or CD8+ clones, a naive or memory phenotype could not be assigned.

Germline CDR1 SGHTA, CDR2 FQGTGA. This CDR3 is built from 15 residues. Germline trimming cut 2 bases from V and 4 bases from J; bases unmatched to any gene: 4. The table came from immunoSEQ multiplex PCR; TCRdb's copy has only in-frame clones and leaves some out. The sample records some 100,000 clones, around 92% being singletons. V gene TRBV7-3 combines with J gene TRBJ1-1; 10 nucleotides match TRBD1. Sequencing input: CD4+ T cells sorted from blood. The receptor was isolated from a human donor in good health. Some clones in this sample may be carry-over from other donors' samples. The CDR3 protein is CASSLSGQGGTEAFF. CDR3 bases: TGTGCCAGCAGCTTATCAGGACAGGGGGGCACTGAAGCTTTCTTT.